What follows are 2 T cell receptor beta chains derived from one specimen sequenced in a study of response to subunit inactivated influenza vaccine. TCRdb ran MiXCR on the RT-PCR reads and lists one entry per CDR3 protein. This table has 700,000 to 900,000 distinct CDR3 sequences, 21% appearing once. This sample comprised PBMCs from blood, obtained approximately 5 days after vaccination. The receptor set was obtained from a man aged 45-65 years who received an inactivated influenza vaccine.

Many counts were recorded for this clonotype. The chain joins TRBV4-1 to TRBJ2-3, with a weak D call TRBD1 (6 bases). This CDR3 contains 16 residues. The V end lost 2 bases, the J end lost 3 bases, and 15 bases lay between the germline ends. Germline CDR1 reads MGHRA; CDR2 reads YSYEKL. The CDR3 loop reads CASSQWADQGTDTQYF. In nucleotides, the CDR3 is TGCGCCAGCAGCCAATGGGCTGACCAGGGGACAGATACGCAGTATTTT.

This clonotype was counted between two and nine times. The chain joins TRBV6-5 to TRBJ2-7, with D uncertain. This CDR3 has 13 amino acids. CDR1 MNHEY and CDR2 SVGAGI come from the germline V gene. Trimming left V 4 bases short and J 3 bases short, with 10 bases between. The CDR3 sequence is CASSSLGHYEQYF. The CDR3 region has the DNA TGTGCCAGCAGTTCCCTAGGCCACTACGAGCAGTACTTC.